This T cell receptor beta chain was found in a study of CD8+ T cells in alopecia areata. Treatment defined: oral pan-JAK inhibitor, 5-10 mg twice daily. Samples from alopecia areata patients were lesional scalp punch biopsies and peripheral blood. The sample holds a few counts of this clone. RNA extraction and reverse transcription yielded cDNA as sequencing template. The assay was immunoSEQ multiplex PCR, and TCRdb's table has in-frame clones only and misses some. Of over 60,000 clones detected, around 45% appear once; the ten largest clones hold around 21%. The sequencing used CD8+ T cells sorted from blood, collected at roughly week 38, from a patient treated with tofacitinib. This clonotype was sampled from a human donor with alopecia areata.

DNA for the CDR3: TGTGCCAGCAGCTTAGGACAGGCGAATGGCTACACCTTC. The encoded protein is CASSLGQANGYTF. The chain has TRBV11-2 and TRBJ1-2; possible D gene TRBD1, 6 bases. The CDR3 spans 13 residues. Per the germline V gene, CDR1 is SGHAT and CDR2 is FQNNGV. V gave up 1 base and J gave up 6 bases, with 9 bases separating them.